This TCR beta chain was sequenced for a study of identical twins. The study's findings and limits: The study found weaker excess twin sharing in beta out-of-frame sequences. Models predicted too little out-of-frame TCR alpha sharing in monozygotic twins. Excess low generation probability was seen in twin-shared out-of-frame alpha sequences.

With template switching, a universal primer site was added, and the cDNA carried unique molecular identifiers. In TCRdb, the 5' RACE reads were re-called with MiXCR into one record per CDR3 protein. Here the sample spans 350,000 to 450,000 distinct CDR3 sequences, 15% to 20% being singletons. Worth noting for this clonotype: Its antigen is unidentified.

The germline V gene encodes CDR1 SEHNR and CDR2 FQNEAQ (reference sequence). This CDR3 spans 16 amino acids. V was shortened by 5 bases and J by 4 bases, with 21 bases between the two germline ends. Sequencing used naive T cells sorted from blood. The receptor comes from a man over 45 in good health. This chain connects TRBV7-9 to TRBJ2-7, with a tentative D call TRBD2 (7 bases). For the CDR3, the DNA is TGTGCCAGCAGCCGAGAGGGCGGGGGCGTGAGATACGAGCAGTACTTC. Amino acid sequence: CASSREGGGVRYEQYF.